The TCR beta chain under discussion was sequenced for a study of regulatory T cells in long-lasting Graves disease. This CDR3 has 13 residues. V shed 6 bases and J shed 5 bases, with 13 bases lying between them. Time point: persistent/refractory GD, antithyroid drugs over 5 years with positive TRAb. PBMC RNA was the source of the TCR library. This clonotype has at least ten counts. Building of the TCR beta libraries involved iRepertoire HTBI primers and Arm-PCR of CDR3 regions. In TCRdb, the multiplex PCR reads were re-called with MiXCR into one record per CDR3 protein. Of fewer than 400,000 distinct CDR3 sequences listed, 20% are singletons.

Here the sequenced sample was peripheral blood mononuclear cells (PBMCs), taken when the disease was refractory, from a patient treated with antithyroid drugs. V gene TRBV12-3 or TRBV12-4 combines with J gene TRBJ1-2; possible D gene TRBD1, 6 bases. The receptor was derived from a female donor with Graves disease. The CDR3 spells CASRRGIGYGYTF. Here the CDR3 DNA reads TGTGCCAGCAGGAGGGGGATTGGGTATGGCTACACCTTC.